This TCR beta chain was sequenced for a study of technical replicates of blood from a handful of donors. The CDR3 spans 15 residues. Trimming cost V 6 bases and J 5 bases; bases outside gene matches: 10. CDR1 is SGHTA and CDR2 is FQGNSA in the germline V gene. TCRdb's copy holds only in-frame clones and misses some; the assay was immunoSEQ multiplex PCR. The data contain roughly 72,000 clones, 95% to 98% of them seen just once; the ten biggest clones take up roughly 0.34%. The sequenced material came from T cells isolated from PBMCs. This rearrangement joins TRBV7-2 to TRBJ2-7; TRBD1 aligns across 10 bases. This TCR came from a human donor in good health. The DNA for the CDR3 is TGTGCCAGCAGTAACGGACAGGGGGGCTTTAACGAGCAGTACTTC. Translated: CASSNGQGGFNEQYF. Based on the CDR3 plus reference TRBV7-2 and TRBJ2-7, the full variable domain is GAGVSQSPSNKVTEKGKDVELRCDPISGHTALYWYRQSLGQGLEFLIYFQGNSAPDKSGLPSDRFSAERTGGSVSTLTIQRTQQEDSAVYLCASSNGQGGFNEQYFGPGTRLTVT.